This T cell receptor (beta chain) was sequenced for a study of identical twins. TCRdb redid the calling of the 5' RACE reads with MiXCR, one entry per CDR3 protein. Here the sample spans 410,000 or so distinct CDR3 sequences, less than 20% being singletons. The TCR originated in a man aged 45-65 years in good health. Sequenced input: naive T cells sorted from blood.

The CDR3 nucleotides are TGTGCCAGCAGTTTCGGGGCTGCCCACGAGCAGTACTTC. It encodes CASSFGAAHEQYF. The V gene is TRBV12-3 or TRBV12-4, the J gene TRBJ2-7; D may be TRBD1 or TRBD2 (5 bases each). V lost 3 bases and J lost 5, with 11 bases in between. The CDR3 length is 13 residues.